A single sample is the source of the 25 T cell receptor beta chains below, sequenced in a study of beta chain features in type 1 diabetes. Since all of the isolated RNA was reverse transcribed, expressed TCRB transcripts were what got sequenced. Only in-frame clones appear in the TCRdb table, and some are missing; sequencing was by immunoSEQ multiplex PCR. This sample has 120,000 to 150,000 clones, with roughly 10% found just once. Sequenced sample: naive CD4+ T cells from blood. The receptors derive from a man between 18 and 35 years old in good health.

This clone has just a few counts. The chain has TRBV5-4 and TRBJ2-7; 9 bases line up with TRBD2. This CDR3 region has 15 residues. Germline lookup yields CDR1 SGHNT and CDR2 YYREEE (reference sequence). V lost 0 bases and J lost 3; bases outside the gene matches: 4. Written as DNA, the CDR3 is TGTGCCAGCAGCTTGGCCGAGCGGGGGGACTACGAGCAGTACTTC. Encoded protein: CASSLAERGDYEQYF.

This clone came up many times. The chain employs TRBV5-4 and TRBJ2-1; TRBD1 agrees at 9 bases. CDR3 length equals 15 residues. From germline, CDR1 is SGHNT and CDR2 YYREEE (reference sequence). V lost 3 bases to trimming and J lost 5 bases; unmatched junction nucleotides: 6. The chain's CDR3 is CASSSGQGNDNEQFF. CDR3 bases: TGTGCCAGCAGCTCGGGACAGGGAAACGACAATGAGCAGTTCTTC.

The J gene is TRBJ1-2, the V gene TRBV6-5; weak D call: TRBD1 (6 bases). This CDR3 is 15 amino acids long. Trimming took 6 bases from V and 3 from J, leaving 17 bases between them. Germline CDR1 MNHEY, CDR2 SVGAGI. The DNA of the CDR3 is TGTGCCAGCAGCCTGACCGGGACAAACTACTATGGCTACACCTTC. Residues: CASSLTGTNYYGYTF.

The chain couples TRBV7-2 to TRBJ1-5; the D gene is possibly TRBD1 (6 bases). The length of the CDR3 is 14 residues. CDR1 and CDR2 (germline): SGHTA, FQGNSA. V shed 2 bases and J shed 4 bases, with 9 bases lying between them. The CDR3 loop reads CASSLYRVNQPQHF. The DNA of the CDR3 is TGTGCCAGCAGCTTATACAGGGTAAATCAGCCCCAGCATTTT.

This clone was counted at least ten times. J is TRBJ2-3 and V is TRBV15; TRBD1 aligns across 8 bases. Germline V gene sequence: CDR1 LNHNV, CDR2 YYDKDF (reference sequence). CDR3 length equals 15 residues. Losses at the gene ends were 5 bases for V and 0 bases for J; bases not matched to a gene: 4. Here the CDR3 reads CATSGRTGSTDTQYF. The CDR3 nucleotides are TGTGCCACCAGCGGTCGGACAGGGAGCACAGATACGCAGTATTTT.

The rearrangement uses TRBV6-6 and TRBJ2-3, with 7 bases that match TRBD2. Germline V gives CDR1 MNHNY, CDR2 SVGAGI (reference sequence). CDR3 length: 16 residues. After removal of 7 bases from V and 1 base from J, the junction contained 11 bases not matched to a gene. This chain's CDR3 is CASNPTGGQGTDTQYF. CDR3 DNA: TGTGCCAGCAATCCCACGGGAGGCCAGGGCACAGATACGCAGTATTTT.

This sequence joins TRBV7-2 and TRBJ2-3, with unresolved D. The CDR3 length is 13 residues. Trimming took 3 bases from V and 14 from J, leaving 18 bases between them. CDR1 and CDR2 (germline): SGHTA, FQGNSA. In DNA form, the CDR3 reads TGTGCCAGCAGCTTGGTTTACCTAACTGAGTGGTATTTT. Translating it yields CASSLVYLTEWYF.

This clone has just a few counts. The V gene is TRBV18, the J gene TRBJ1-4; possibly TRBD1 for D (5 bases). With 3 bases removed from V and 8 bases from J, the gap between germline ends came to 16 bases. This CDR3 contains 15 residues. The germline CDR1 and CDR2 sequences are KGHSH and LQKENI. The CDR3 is CASSPQGGQDEKLFF. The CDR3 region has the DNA TGTGCCAGCTCACCCCAGGGAGGGCAGGACGAAAAACTGTTTTTT. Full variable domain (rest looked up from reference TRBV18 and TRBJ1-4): NAGVMQNPRHLVRRRGQEARLRCSPMKGHSHVYWYRQLPEEGLKFMVYLQKENIIDESGMPKERFSAEFPKEGPSILRIQQVVRGDSAAYFCASSPQGGQDEKLFFGSGTQLSVL.

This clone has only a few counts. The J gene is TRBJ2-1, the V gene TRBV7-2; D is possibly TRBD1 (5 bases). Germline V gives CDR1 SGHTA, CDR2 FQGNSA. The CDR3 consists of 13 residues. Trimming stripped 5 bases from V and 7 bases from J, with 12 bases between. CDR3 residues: CASSRGRVNEQFF. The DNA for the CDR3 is TGTGCCAGCAGCCGAGGCAGGGTGAATGAGCAGTTCTTC.

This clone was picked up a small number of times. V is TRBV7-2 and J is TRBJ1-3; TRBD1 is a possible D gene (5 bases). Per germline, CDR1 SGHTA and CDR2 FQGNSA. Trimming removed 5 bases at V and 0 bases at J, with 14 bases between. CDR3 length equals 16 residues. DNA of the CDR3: TGTGCCAGCAGCCCGCCGGGGGTTCGCTCTGGAAACACCATATATTTT. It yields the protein CASSPPGVRSGNTIYF.

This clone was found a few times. Written as DNA, the CDR3 is TGTGCCAGTAGTAAAGGGCGAGGGGGGGGCAATCAGCCCCAGCATTTT. Protein product: CASSKGRGGGNQPQHF. The chain uses TRBV19 and TRBJ1-5; weak D call: TRBD1 (6 bases). This CDR3 region has 16 residues. V lost 4 bases, J lost 2 bases, and 15 bases lay in between. Germline assignment: CDR1 LNHDA and CDR2 SQIVND (reference sequence).

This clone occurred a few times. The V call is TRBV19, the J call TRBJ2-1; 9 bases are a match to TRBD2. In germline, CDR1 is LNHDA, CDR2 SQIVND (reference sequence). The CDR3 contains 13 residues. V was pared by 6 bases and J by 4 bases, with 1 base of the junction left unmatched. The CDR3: CASRSGGYNEQFF. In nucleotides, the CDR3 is TGTGCCAGTAGAAGCGGGGGGTACAATGAGCAGTTCTTC.

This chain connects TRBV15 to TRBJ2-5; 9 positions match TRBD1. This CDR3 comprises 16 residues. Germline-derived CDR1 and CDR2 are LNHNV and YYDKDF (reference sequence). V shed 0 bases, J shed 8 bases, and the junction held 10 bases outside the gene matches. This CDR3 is CATSRDPTGGVGTQYF. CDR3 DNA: TGTGCCACCAGCAGAGATCCGACAGGGGGGGTCGGAACCCAGTACTTC.

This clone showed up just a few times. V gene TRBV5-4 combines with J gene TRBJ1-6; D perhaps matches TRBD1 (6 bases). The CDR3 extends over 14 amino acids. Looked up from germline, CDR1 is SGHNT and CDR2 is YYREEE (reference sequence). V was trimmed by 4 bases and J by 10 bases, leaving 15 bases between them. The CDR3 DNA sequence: TGTGCCAGCAGCCTTGAGGGGACACCATCACCCCTCCACTTT. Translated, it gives CASSLEGTPSPLHF.

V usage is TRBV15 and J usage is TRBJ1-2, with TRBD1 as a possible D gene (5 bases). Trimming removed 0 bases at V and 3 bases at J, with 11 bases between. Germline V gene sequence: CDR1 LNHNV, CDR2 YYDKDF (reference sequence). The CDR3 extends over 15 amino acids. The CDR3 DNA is TGTGCCACCAGCAGAGAGGGACTTCGGGACTATGGCTACACCTTC. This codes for CATSREGLRDYGYTF.

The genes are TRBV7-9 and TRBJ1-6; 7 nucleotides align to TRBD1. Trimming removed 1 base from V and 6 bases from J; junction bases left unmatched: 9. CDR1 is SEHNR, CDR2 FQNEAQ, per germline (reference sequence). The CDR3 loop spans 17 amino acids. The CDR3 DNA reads TGTGCCAGCAGCTTAGGGATAGGACAGGCCGCTAATTCACCCCTCCACTTT. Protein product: CASSLGIGQAANSPLHF.

In DNA form, the CDR3 reads TGTGCCAGCGTACTAGCGGGCACAGATACGCAGTATTTT. As protein: CASVLAGTDTQYF. J is TRBJ2-3 and V is TRBV28; 8 positions match TRBD2. In germline, CDR1 is MDHEN, CDR2 SYDVKM. V shed 8 bases and J 1 base; nucleotides not matched to a gene: 2. The CDR3 covers 13 residues.

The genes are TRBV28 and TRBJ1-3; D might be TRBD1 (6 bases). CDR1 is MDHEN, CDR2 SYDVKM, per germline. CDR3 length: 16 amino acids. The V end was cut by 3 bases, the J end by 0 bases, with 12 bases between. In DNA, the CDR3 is TGTGCCAGCAGTTTCCCAGGGGTGCGCTCTGGAAACACCATATATTTT. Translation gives CASSFPGVRSGNTIYF.

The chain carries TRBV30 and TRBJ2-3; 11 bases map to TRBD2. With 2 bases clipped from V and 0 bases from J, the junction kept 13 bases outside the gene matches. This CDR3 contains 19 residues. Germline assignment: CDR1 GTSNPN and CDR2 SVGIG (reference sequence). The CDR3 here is CAWSRTSGGLRSSTDTQYF. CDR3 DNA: TGTGCCTGGAGTCGAACTAGCGGGGGCCTGAGATCTAGCACAGATACGCAGTATTTT. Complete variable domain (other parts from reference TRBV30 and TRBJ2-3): SQTIHQWPATLVQPVGSPLSLECTVEGTSNPNLYWYRQAAGRGLQLLFYSVGIGQISSEVPQNLSASRPQDRQFILSSKKLLLSDSGFYLCAWSRTSGGLRSSTDTQYFGPGTRLTVL.

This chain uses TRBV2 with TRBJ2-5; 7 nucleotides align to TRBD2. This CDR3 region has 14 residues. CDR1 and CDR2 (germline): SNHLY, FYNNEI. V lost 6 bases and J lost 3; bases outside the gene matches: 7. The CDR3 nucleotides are TGTGCCAGCAGACCTAGCGGCGGGGAAGAGACCCAGTACTTC. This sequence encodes CASRPSGGEETQYF.

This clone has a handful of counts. CDR3 residues: CASSADNSNYGYTF. CDR3 DNA: TGTGCCAGCAGTGCGGACAACTCTAACTATGGCTACACCTTC. The gene calls are TRBV6-4 and TRBJ1-2, with a possible D match to TRBD1 (5 bases). CDR1 and CDR2 from the germline V gene are MRHNA and SNTAGT. The V and J ends lost 4 bases and 0 bases respectively, with 9 bases between them. This CDR3 has 14 residues.

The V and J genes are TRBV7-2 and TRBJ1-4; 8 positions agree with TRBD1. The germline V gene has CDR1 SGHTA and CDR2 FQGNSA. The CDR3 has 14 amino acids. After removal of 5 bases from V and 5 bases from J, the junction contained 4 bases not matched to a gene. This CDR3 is CASSADRANEKLFF. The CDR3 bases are TGTGCCAGCAGCGCGGACAGGGCGAATGAAAAACTGTTTTTT.

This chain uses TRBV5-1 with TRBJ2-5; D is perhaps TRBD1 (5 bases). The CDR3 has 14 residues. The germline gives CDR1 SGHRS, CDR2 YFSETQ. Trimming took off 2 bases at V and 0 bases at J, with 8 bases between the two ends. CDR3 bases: TGCGCCAGCAGCTTCGACAGCAACCAAGAGACCCAGTACTTC. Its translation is CASSFDSNQETQYF. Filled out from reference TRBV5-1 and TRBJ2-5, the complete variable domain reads KAGVTQTPRYLIKTRGQQVTLSCSPISGHRSVSWYQQTPGQGLQFLFEYFSETQRNKGNFPGRFSGRQFSNSRSEMNVSTLELGDSALYLCASSFDSNQETQYFGPGTRLLVL.

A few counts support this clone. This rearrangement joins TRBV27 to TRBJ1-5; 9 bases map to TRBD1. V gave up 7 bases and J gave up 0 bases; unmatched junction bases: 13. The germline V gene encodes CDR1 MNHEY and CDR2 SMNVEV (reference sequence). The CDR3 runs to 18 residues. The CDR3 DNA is TGTGCCAGCATTAAGACAGGGGGTAGTACGCATAGCAATCAGCCCCAGCATTTT. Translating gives CASIKTGGSTHSNQPQHF.

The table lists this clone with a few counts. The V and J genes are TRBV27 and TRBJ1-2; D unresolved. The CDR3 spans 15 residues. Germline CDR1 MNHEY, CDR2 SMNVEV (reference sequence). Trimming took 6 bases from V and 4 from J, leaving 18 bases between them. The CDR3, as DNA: TGTGCCAGCAGACCGGCCCCGGGGAGTGGCTATGGCTACACCTTC. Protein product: CASRPAPGSGYGYTF.